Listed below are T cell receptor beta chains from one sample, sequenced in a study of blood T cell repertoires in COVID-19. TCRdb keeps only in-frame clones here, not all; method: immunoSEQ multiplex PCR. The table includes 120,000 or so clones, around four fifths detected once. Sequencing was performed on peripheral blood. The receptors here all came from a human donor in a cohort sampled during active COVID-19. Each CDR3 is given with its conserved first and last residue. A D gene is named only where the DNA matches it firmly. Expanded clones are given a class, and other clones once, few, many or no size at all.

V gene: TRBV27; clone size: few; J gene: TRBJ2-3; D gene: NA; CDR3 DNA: TGTGCCAGCAGTGGTCAGCGGGGTTACGGCCACAGCAGGGGTACGCAGTATTTT; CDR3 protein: CASSGQRGYGHSRGTQYF
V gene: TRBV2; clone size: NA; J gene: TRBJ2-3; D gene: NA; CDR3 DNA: TGTGCCAGCAGTGGTAGCGGAGCGGATACGCAGTATTTT; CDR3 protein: CASSGSGADTQYF
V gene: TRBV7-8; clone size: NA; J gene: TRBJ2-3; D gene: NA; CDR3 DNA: TGTGCCAGCAGCCACGCGGTATCGGATACGCAGTATTTT; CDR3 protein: CASSHAVSDTQYF
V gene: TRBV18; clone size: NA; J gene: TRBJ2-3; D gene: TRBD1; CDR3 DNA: TGTGCCAGCTCACCGGGACAGGGGGCGCCAGATACGCAGTATTTT; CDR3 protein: CASSPGQGAPDTQYF
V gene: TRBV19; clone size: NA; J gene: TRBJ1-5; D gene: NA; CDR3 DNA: TGTGCCAGCACCACCGGACAGTACAATCAGCCCCAGCATTTT; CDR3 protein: CASTTGQYNQPQHF
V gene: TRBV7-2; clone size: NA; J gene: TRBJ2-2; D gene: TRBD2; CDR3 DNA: TGTGCCAGCAGCTTACGCGGGAGGGGCACCGGGGAGCTGTTTTTT; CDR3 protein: CASSLRGRGTGELFF
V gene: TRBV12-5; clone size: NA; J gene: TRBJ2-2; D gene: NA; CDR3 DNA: TGTGCTAGTGGTCTGGGACACCCGTCCACCGGGGAGCTGTTTTTT; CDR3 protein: CASGLGHPSTGELFF
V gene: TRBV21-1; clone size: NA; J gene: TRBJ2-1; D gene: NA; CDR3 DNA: TGTGCCAGCAGGGTCCCACAGGTCTACAATGAGCAGTTCTTC; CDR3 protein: CASRVPQVYNEQFF
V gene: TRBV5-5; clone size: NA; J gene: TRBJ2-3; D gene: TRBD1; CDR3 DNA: TGTGCCAGCAGCTTGGACAGGGGAACAGATACGCAGTATTTT; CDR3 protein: CASSLDRGTDTQYF
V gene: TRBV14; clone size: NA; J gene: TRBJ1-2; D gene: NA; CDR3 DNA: TGTGCCAGCAGCCGAGAAACAGGGAACTATGGCTACACCTTC; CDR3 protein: CASSRETGNYGYTF
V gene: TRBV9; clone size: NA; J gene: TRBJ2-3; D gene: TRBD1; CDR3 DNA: TGTGCCAGCAGCGTAGTCGGGACAGCAAGCGAAGATACGCAGTATTTT; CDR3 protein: CASSVVGTASEDTQYF
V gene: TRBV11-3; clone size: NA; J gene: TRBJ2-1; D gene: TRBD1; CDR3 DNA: TGTGCCAGCAGCACCGGGACAGGGCTTTCCAATGAGCAGTTCTTC; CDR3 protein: CASSTGTGLSNEQFF
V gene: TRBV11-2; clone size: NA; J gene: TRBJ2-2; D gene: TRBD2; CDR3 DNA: TGTGCCAGCAGCCACCCCGGGGGGAATCAACAATTGAACACCGGGGAGCTGTTTTTT; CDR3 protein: CASSHPGGNQQLNTGELFF
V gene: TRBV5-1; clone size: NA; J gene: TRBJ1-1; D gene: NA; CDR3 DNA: TGCGCCAGCAGAGAGGAGCTGAACACTGAAGCTTTCTTT; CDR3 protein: CASREELNTEAFF
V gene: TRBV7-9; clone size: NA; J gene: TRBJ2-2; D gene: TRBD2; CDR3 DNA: TGTGCCAGCAGCCCTACTAGCGACCAGAACACCGGGGAGCTGTTTTTT; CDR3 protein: CASSPTSDQNTGELFF
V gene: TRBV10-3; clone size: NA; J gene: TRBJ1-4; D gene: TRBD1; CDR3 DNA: TGTGCCATCAGTGTAAACAGGGGTGAAAAACTGTTTTTT; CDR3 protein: CAISVNRGEKLFF
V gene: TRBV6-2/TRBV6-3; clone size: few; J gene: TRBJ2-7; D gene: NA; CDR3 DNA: TGTGCCAGCAGTGCTTTGCCCGCGGGGACCTCAGGTCGACGTTACGAGCAGTACTTC; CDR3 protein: CASSALPAGTSGRRYEQYF
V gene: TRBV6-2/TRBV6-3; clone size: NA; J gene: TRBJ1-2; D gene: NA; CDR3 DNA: TGTGCCAGCAGTTACTCGAGGGGAGGACTACTTTTTAACTATGGCTACACCTTC; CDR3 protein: CASSYSRGGLLFNYGYTF
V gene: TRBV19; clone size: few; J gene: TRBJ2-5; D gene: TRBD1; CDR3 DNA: TGTGCCAGTAGTCAAGCCAGGGGGAGTCTACCCCAGTACTTC; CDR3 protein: CASSQARGSLPQYF
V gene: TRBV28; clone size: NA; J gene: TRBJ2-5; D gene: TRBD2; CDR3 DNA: TGTGCCAGCAGTCTCCTAGCGGGAGGATGGGAGACCCAGTACTTC; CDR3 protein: CASSLLAGGWETQYF
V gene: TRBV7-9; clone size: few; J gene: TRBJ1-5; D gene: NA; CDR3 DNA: TGTGCCAGCAGCTTAGTGGATCGGGCCCAGCATTTT; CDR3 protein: CASSLVDRAQHF
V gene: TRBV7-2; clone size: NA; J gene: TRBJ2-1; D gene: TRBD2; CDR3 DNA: TGTGCCAGCAGCTTAGCCCCAGCGGGGGTCTCCTACAATGAGCAGTTCTTC; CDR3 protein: CASSLAPAGVSYNEQFF
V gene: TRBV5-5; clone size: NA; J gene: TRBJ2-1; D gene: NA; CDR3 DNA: TGTGCCAGCAGCTTGAGCCGCTTCAATGAGCAGTTCTTC; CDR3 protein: CASSLSRFNEQFF
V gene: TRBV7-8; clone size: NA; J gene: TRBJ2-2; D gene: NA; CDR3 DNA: TGTGCCAGCAGCTCCAGGACAGACCCCACCGGGGAGCTGTTTTTT; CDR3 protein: CASSSRTDPTGELFF
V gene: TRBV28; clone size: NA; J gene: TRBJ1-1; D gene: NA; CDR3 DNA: TGTGCCAGCAGTTCCTCGGACAAGACTGAAGCTTTCTTT; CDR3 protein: CASSSSDKTEAFF
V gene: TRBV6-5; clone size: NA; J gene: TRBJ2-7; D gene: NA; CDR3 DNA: TGTGCCAGCAGTCCTGGGACATCAAGCTCCTACGAGCAGTACTTC; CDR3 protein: CASSPGTSSSYEQYF
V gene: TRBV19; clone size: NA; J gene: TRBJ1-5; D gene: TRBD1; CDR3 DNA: TGTGCCAGTAGGGGACAGCTTAATCAGCCCCAGCATTTT; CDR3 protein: CASRGQLNQPQHF
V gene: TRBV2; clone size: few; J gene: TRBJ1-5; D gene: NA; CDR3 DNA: TGTGCCAGCAGTGGGGGGAGGGGCGACAATCAGCCCCAGCATTTT; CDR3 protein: CASSGGRGDNQPQHF
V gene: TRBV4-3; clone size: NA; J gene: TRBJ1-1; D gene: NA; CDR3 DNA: TGCGCCAGCAGCCAAGAGATCGGTAGATCTGAAGCTTTCTTT; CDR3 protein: CASSQEIGRSEAFF
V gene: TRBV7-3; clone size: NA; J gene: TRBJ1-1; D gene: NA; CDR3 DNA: TGTGCCAGCAGCTCAGACCGTCAGGGTTGGGCTTTCTTT; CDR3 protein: CASSSDRQGWAFF
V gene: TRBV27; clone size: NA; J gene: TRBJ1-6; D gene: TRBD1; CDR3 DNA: TGTGCCAGCAGTCGTCTGACAGGGGGCGGATCACCCCTCCACTTT; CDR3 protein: CASSRLTGGGSPLHF
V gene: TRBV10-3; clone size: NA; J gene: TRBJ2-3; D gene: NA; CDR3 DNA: TGTGCCATCAGTGCAGGGACTAGCACAGATACGCAGTATTTT; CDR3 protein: CAISAGTSTDTQYF
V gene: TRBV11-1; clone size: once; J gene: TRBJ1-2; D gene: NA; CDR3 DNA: TGTGCCAGCAGCTTTGACAGGTACTATGGCTACACCTTC; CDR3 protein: CASSFDRYYGYTF
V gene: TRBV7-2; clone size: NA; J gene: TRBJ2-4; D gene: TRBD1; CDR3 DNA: TGTGCCAGCAGCTTAGATACAGGGGTAAACATTCAGTACTTC; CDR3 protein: CASSLDTGVNIQYF
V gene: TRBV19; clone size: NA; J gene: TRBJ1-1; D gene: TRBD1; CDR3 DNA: TGTGCCAGTAGTGCTTACAGGGGGCCCGAGAACACTGAAGCTTTCTTT; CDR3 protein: CASSAYRGPENTEAFF
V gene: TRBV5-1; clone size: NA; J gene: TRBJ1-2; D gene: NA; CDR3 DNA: TGCGCCAGCAGCTTAACAGGAGACAACTATGGCTACACCTTC; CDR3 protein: CASSLTGDNYGYTF
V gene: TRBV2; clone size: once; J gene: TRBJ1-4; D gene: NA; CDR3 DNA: TGTGCCAGCAGCTTCACAACGGGACATAATGAAAAACTGTTTTTT; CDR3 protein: CASSFTTGHNEKLFF
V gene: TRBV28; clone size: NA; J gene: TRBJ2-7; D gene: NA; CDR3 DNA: TGTGCCAGCAGTTCTTCTTCCTACGAGCAGTACTTC; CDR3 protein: CASSSSSYEQYF
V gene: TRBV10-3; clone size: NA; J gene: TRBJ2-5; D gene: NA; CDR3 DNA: TGTGCCATCAGTGAGGGGGGGATAGGAGAGACCCAGTACTTC; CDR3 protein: CAISEGGIGETQYF
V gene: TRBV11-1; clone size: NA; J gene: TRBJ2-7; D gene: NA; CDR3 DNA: TGTGCCAGCAGCTTCGACAGAACCACCGACGAGCAGTACTTC; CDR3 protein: CASSFDRTTDEQYF
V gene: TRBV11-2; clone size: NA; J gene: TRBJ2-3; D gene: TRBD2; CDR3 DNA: TGTGCCAGCAGCTCCCTTTGGACTAGAGATACGCAGTATTTT; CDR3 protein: CASSSLWTRDTQYF
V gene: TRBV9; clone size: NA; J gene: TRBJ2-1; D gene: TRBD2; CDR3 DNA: TGTGCCAGCAGCGACGGACTAGCGGGAGAGTGGGGGAGTTACAATGAGCAGTTCTTC; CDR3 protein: CASSDGLAGEWGSYNEQFF
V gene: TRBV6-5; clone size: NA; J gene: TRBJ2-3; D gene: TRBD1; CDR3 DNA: TGTGCCAGCAGCCAGGGGGCGGATCCCACAGATACGCAGTATTTT; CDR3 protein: CASSQGADPTDTQYF
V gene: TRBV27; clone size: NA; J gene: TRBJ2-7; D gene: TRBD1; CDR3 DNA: TGTGCCAGCAGTTCCTCCGGGACAGGGGACCACGAGCAGTACTTC; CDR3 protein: CASSSSGTGDHEQYF
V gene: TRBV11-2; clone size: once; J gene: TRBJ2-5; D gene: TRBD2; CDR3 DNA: TGTGCCAGCAGGAGCGGGGGCCTTCAAGAGACCCAGTACTTC; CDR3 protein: CASRSGGLQETQYF
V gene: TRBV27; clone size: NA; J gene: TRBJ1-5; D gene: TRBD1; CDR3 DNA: TGTGCCAGCAAACTTCAACAGGGGGCCGGTAATCAGCCCCAGCATTTT; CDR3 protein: CASKLQQGAGNQPQHF
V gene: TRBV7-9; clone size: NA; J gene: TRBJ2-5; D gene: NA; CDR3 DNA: TGTGCCAGCAGCTTCGCCTACGAAGAGACCCAGTACTTC; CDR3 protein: CASSFAYEETQYF
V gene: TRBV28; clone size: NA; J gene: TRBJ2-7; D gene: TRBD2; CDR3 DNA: TGTGCCAGCAGTTTGGGTGGTAGCGGGAGCTACGAGCAGTACTTC; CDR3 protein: CASSLGGSGSYEQYF
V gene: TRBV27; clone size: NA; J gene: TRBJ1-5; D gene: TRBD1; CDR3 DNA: TGTGCCAGCAGTTTGGGACAGGGGCAGCCCCAGCATTTT; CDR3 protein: CASSLGQGQPQHF
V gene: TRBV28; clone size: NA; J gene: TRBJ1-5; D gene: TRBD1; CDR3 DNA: TGTGCCAGCAGTGGAACCGGGACAGGGGACTTTGAGCCCCAGCATTTT; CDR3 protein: CASSGTGTGDFEPQHF
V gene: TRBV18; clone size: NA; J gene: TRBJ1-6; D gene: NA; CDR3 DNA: TGTGCCAGCTCACCACTAACAGATCGGTCACCCCTCCACTTT; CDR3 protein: CASSPLTDRSPLHF
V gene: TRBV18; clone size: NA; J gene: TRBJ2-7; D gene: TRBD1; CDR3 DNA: TGTGCCAGCTCACGGACAGGGTTTTACGAGCAGTACTTC; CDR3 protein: CASSRTGFYEQYF
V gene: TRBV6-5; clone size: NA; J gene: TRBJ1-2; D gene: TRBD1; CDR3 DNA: TGTGCCAGCACCGGGACAGACTATGGCTACACCTTC; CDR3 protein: CASTGTDYGYTF
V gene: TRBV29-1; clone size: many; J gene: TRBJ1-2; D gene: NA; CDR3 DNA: TGCAGCGTTGATTCAGGGTCTGGCGGCTACACCTTC; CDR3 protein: CSVDSGSGGYTF
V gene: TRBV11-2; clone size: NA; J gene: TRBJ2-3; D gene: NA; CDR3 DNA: TGTGCCAGCAGCTTGTTCTCGGATACGCAGTATTTT; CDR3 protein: CASSLFSDTQYF
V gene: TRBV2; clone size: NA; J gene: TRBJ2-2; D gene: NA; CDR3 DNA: TGTGCCAGCTCTGAAGACCGCGCGAACACCGGGGAGCTGTTTTTT; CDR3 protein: CASSEDRANTGELFF